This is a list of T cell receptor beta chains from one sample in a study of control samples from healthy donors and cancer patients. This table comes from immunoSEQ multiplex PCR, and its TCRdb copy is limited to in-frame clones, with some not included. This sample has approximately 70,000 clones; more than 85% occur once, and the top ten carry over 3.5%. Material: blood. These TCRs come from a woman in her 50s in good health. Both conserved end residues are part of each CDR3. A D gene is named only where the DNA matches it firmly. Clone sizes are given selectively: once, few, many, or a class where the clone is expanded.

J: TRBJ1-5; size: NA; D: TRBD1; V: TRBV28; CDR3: CASSYRGLGNQPQHF; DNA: TGTGCCAGCAGTTACAGGGGGCTCGGCAATCAGCCCCAGCATTTT
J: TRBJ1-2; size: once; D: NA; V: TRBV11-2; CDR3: CASSLVGVPDVNYGYTF; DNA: TGTGCCAGCAGCTTGGTTGGGGTTCCCGACGTTAACTATGGCTACACCTTC
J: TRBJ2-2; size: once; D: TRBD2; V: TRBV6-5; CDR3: CASRSRDYNTGELFF; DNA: TGTGCCAGCAGGTCCCGGGACTACAACACCGGGGAGCTGTTTTTT
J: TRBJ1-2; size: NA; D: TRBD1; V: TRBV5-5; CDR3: CASSTGQGRPAFF; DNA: TGTGCCAGCAGCACGGGACAGGGCAGACCCGCGTTTTTC
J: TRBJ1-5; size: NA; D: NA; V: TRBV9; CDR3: CASSVDAGQPQHF; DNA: TGTGCCAGCAGCGTAGACGCGGGGCAGCCCCAGCATTTT
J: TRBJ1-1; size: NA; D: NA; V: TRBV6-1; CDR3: CASGERGARVAFF; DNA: TGTGCCAGCGGTGAGAGGGGGGCGCGGGTAGCTTTCTTT
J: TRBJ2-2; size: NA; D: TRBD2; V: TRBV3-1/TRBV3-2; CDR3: CASSQNPLAGVTTGELFF; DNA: TGTGCCAGCAGCCAAAACCCACTAGCGGGAGTAACTACCGGGGAGCTGTTTTTT
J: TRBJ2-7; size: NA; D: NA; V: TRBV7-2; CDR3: CASSNNRVSYEQYF; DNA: TGTGCCAGCAGCAACAACAGGGTATCCTACGAGCAGTACTTC
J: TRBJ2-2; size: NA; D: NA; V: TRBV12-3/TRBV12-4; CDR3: CASSFQSTGELFF; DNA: TGTGCCAGCAGTTTTCAGAGCACCGGGGAGCTGTTTTTT
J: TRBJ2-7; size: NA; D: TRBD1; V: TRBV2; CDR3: CASSRDSFSYEQYF; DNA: TGTGCCAGTAGCCGGGACAGTTTTTCCTACGAGCAGTACTTC
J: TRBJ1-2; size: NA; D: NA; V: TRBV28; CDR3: CASSLPGAGDGYTF; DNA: TGTGCCAGCAGTCTACCGGGGGCAGGGGATGGCTACACCTTC
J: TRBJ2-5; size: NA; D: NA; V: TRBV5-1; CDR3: CASRGVGETQYF; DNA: TGCGCCAGCAGGGGAGTTGGGGAGACCCAGTACTTC
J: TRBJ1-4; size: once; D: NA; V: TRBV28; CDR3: CASSLWIGSRGEKLFF; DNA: TGTGCCAGCAGTTTATGGATTGGCTCCAGGGGAGAAAAACTGTTTTTT
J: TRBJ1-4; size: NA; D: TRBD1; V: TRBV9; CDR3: CASSARQGTPLFF; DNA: TGTGCCAGCAGCGCGCGACAGGGGACCCCACTGTTTTTT
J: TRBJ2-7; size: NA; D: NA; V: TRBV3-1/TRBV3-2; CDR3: CASSQESGYYYEQYF; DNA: TGTGCCAGCAGCCAAGAATCAGGGTACTACTACGAGCAGTACTTC
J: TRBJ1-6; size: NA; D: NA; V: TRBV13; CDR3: CASSFQGRGNSPLHF; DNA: TGTGCCAGCAGCTTTCAAGGCAGGGGAAATTCACCCCTCCACTTT
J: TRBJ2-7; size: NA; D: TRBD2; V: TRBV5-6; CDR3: CASSLVGTSGIGEQYF; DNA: TGTGCCAGCAGCTTGGTGGGGACTAGCGGGATCGGAGAGCAGTACTTC
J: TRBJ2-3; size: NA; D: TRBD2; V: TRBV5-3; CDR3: CARSLLAGLEGTDTQYF; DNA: TGTGCCAGAAGCCTTCTAGCGGGATTGGAGGGCACAGATACGCAGTATTTT
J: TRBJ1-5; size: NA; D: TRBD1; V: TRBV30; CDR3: CAWTRTGGRQPQHF; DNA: TGTGCCTGGACCCGGACAGGGGGCAGGCAGCCCCAGCATTTT
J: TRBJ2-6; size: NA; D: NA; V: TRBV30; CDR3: CAWAPGANVLTF; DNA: TGTGCCTGGGCCCCTGGGGCCAACGTCCTGACTTTC
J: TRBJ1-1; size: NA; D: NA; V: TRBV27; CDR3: CASSFRGTNTEAFF; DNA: TGTGCCAGCAGTTTCCGGGGAACCAACACTGAAGCTTTCTTT
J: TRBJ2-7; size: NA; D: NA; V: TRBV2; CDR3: CASLGTETIYEQYF; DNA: TGTGCCAGCCTTGGGACCGAGACCATCTACGAGCAGTACTTC
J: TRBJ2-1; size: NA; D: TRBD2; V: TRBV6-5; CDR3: CAGMLAGGRNEQFF; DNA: TGTGCCGGTATGCTAGCGGGAGGACGGAATGAGCAGTTCTTC
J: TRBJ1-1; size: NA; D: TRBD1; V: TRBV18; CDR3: CASSPLRDSRTMNTEAFF; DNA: TGTGCCAGCTCACCCCTTCGGGACAGTAGAACGATGAACACTGAAGCTTTCTTT
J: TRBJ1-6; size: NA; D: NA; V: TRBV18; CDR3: CASSREGPNISPLHF; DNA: TGTGCCAGCTCACGGGAAGGGCCTAATATTTCACCCCTCCACTTT
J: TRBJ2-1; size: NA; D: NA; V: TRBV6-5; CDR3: CASSFLNNEQFF; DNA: TGTGCCAGCAGTTTCTTGAACAATGAGCAGTTCTTC
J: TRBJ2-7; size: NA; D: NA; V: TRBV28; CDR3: CASTDYYEQYF; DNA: TGTGCCAGCACCGACTACTACGAGCAGTACTTC
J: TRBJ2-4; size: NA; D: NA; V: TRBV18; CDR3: CASSPKEQGGKNIQYF; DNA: TGTGCCAGCTCACCAAAGGAACAAGGGGGCAAAAACATTCAGTACTTC
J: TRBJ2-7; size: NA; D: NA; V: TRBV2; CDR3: CASSEGVGSSYEQYF; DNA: TGTGCCAGCAGTGAAGGGGTGGGTAGCTCCTACGAGCAGTACTTC
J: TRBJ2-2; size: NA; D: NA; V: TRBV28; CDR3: CASSFPSRDTGELFF; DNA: TGTGCCAGCAGTTTCCCCTCGCGCGACACCGGGGAGCTGTTTTTT
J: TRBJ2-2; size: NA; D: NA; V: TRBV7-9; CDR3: CASSLAPNTGELFF; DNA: TGTGCCAGCAGCTTAGCTCCGAACACCGGGGAGCTGTTTTTT
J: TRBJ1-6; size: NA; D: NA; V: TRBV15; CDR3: CATSRFGSSYNSPLHF; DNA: TGTGCCACCAGCAGATTCGGGAGCTCCTATAATTCACCCCTCCACTTT
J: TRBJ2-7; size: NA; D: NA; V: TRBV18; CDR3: CASSPGQRVSGEQYF; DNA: TGTGCCAGCTCACCGGGACAGCGGGTTTCGGGTGAGCAGTACTTC